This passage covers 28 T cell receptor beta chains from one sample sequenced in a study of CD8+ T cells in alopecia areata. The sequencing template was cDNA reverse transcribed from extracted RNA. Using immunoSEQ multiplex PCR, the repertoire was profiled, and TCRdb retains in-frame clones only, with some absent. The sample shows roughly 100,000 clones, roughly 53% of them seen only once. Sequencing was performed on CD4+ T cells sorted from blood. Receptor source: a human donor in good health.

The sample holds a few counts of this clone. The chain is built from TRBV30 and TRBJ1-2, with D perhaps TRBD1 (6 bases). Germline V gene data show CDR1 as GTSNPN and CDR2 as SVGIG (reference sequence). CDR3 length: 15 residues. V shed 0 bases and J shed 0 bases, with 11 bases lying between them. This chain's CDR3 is CAWSVGDTSNYGYTF. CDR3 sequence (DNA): TGTGCCTGGAGTGTAGGGGACACGTCTAACTATGGCTACACCTTC.

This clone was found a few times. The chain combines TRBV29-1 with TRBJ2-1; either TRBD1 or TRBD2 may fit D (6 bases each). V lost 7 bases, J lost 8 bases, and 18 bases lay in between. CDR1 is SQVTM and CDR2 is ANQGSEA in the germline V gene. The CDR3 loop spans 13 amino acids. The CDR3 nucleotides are TGCAGCGCGGTAAGGGGGGCGACGGATGAGCAGTTCTTC. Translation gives CSAVRGATDEQFF.

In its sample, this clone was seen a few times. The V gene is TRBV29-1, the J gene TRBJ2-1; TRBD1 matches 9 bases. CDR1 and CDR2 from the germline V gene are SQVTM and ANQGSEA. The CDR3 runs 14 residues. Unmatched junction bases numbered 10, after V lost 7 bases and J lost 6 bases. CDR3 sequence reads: CSAKPQGAGNEQFF. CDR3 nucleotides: TGCAGCGCGAAACCACAGGGGGCCGGCAATGAGCAGTTCTTC.

The CDR3 loop is CASSPRQSEQYF. The DNA for the CDR3 is TGTGCCAGCTCACCCAGACAGTCCGAGCAGTACTTC. The chain couples TRBV18 to TRBJ2-7; possibly TRBD1 for D (5 bases). CDR3 length: 12 residues. Germline-derived CDR1 and CDR2 are KGHSH and LQKENI. The V gene lost 3 bases and the J gene lost 6 bases, with 9 bases spanning the gap.

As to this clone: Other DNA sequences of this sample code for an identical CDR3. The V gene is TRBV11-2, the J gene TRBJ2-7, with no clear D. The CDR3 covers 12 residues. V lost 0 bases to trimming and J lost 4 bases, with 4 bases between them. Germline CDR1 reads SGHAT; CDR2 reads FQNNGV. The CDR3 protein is CASSLDRYEQYF. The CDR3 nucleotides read TGTGCCAGCAGCTTAGACAGATACGAGCAGTACTTC.

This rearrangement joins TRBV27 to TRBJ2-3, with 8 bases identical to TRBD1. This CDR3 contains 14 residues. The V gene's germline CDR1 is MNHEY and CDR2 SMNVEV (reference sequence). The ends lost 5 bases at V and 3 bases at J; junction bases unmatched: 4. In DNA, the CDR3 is TGTGCCAGCAGTCACGGACAGGGAACAGATACGCAGTATTTT. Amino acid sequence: CASSHGQGTDTQYF.

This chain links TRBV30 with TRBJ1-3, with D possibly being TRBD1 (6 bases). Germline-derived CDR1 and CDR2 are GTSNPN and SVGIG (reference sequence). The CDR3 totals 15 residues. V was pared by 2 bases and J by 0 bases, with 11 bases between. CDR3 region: CAWSYDRISGNTIYF. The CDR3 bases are TGTGCCTGGAGTTACGACAGGATCTCTGGAAACACCATATATTTT.

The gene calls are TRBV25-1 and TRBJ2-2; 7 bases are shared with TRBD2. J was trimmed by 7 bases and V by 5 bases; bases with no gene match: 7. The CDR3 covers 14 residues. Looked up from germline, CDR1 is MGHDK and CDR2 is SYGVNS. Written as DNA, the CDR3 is TGTGCCAGCAGTCCCCAGGGAGGGAACGGGGAGCTGTTTTTT. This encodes CASSPQGGNGELFF. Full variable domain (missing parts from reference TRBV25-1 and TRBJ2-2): EADIYQTPRYLVIGTGKKITLECSQTMGHDKMYWYQQDPGMELHLIHYSYGVNSTEKGDLSSESTVSRIRTEHFPLTLESARPSHTSQYLCASSPQGGNGELFFGEGSRLTVL.

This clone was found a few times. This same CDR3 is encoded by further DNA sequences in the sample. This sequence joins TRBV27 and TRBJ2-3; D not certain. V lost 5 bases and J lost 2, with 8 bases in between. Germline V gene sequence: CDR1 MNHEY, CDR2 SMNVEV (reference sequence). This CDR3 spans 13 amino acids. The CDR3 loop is CASSPLATDTQYF. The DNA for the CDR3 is TGTGCCAGCAGTCCTCTCGCCACAGATACGCAGTATTTT.

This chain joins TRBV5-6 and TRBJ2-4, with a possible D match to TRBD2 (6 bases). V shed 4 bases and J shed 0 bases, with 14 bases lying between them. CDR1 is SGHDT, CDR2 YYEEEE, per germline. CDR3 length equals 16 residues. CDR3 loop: CASSGRTLLAKNIQYF. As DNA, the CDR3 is TGTGCCAGCAGCGGGAGGACATTGCTAGCCAAAAACATTCAGTACTTC.

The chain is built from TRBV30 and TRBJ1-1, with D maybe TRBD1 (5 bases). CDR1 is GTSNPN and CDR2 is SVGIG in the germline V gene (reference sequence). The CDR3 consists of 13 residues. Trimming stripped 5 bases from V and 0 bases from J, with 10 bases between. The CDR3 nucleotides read TGTGCCTGGTCCGGGGGGGTGAACACTGAAGCTTTCTTT. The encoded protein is CAWSGGVNTEAFF. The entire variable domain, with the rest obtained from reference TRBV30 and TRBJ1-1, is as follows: SQTIHQWPATLVQPVGSPLSLECTVEGTSNPNLYWYRQAAGRGLQLLFYSVGIGQISSEVPQNLSASRPQDRQFILSSKKLLLSDSGFYLCAWSGGVNTEAFFGQGTRLTVV.

CDR3 nucleotide sequence: TGTGCCAGCAGCGCCCGGACTAGCGGGGACAATGAGCAGTTCTTC. This sequence encodes CASSARTSGDNEQFF. V gene TRBV9 combines with J gene TRBJ2-1; 12 nucleotides match TRBD2. Germline V gene data show CDR1 as SGDLS and CDR2 as YYNGEE. Germline trimming cut 3 bases from V and 5 bases from J; bases unmatched to any gene: 3. This CDR3 spans 15 amino acids. Drawing the rest from reference TRBV9 and TRBJ2-1, the complete variable domain is DSGVTQTPKHLITATGQRVTLRCSPRSGDLSVYWYQQSLDQGLQFLIQYYNGEERAKGNILERFSAQQFPDLHSELNLSSLELGDSALYFCASSARTSGDNEQFFGPGTRLTVL.

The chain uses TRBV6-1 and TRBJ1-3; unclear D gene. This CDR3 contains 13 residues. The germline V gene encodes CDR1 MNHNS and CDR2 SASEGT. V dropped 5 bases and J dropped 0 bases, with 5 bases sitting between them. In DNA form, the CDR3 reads TGTGCCAGCAGTTCCAACTCTGGAAACACCATATATTTT. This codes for CASSSNSGNTIYF.

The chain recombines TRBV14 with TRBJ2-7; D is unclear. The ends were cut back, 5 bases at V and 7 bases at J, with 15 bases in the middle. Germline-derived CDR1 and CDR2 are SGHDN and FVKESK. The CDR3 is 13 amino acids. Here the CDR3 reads CASSSKTWGEQYF. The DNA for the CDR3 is TGTGCCAGCAGCTCTAAAACCTGGGGTGAGCAGTACTTC.

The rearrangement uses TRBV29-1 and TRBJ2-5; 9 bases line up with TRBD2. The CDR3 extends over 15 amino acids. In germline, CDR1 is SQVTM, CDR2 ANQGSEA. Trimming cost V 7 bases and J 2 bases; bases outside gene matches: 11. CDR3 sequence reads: CSGRPSRGGQETQYF. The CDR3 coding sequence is TGCAGCGGCAGGCCTTCGCGGGGGGGACAAGAGACCCAGTACTTC. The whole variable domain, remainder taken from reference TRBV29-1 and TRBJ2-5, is SAVISQKPSRDICQRGTSLTIQCQVDSQVTMMFWYRQQPGQSLTLIATANQGSEATYESGFVIDKFPISRPNLTFSTLTVSNMSPEDSSIYLCSGRPSRGGQETQYFGPGTRLLVL.

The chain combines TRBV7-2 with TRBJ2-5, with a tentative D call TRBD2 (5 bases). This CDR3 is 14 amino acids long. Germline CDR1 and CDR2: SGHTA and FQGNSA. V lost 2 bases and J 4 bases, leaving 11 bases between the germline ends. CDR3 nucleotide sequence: TGTGCCAGCAGCTTAACCCGGGGAACAGAGACCCAGTACTTC. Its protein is CASSLTRGTETQYF.

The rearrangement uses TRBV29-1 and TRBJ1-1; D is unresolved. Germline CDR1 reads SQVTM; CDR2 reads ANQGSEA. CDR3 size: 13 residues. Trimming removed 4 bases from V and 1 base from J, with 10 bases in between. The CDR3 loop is CSVVGVSNTEAFF. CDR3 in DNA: TGCAGCGTTGTTGGGGTCTCGAACACTGAAGCTTTCTTT.

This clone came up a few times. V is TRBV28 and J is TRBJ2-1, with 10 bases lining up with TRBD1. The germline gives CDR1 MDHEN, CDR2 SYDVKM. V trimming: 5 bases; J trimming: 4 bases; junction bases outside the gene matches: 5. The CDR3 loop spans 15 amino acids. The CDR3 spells CASSLGTGVYNEQFF. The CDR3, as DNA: TGTGCCAGCAGTCTCGGGACAGGGGTTTACAATGAGCAGTTCTTC.

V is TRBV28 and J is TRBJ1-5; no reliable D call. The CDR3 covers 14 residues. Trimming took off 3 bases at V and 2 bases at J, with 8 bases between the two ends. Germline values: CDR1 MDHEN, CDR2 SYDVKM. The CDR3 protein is CASSLRTGNQPQHF. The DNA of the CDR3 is TGTGCCAGCAGTTTGCGAACAGGCAATCAGCCCCAGCATTTT.

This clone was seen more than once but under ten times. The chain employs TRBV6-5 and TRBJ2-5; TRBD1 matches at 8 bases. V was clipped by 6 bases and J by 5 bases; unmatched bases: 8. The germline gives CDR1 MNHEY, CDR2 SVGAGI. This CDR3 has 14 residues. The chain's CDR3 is CASSYPGGGETQYF. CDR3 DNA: TGTGCCAGCAGCTACCCAGGGGGCGGGGAGACCCAGTACTTC.

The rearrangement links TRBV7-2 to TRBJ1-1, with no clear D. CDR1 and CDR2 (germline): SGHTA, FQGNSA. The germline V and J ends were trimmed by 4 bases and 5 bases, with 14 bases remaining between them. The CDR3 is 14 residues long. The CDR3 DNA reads TGTGCCAGCAGCTCGAGACATGCGTTTACTGAAGCTTTCTTT. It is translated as CASSSRHAFTEAFF. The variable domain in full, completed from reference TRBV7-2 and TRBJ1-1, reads GAGVSQSPSNKVTEKGKDVELRCDPISGHTALYWYRQSLGQGLEFLIYFQGNSAPDKSGLPSDRFSAERTGGSVSTLTIQRTQQEDSAVYLCASSSRHAFTEAFFGQGTRLTVV.

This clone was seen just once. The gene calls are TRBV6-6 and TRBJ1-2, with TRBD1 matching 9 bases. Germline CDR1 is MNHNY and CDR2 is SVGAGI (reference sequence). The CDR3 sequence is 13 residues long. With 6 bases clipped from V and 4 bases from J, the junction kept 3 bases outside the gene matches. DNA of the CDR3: TGTGCCAGCAGCCAGACAGGGGGCTATGGCTACACCTTC. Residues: CASSQTGGYGYTF.

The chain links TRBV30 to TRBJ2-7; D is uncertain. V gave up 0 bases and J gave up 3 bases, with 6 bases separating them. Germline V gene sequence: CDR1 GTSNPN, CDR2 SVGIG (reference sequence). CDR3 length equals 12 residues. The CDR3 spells CAWSVSVYEQYF. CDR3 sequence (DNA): TGTGCCTGGAGTGTGTCGGTCTACGAGCAGTACTTC.

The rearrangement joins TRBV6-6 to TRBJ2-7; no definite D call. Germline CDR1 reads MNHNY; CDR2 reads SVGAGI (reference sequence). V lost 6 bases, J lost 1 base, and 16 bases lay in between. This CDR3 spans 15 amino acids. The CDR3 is CASSRTSSLSYEQYF. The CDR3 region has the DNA TGTGCCAGCAGCCGGACGAGCAGTCTATCCTACGAGCAGTACTTC.

The CDR3 bases are TGCAGTGTTAGCACAGATACGCAGTATTTT. It yields the protein CSVSTDTQYF. The rearrangement links TRBV20-1 to TRBJ2-3; D gene ambiguous. This CDR3 has 10 amino acids. Germline CDR1 reads DFQATT; CDR2 reads SNEGSKA (reference sequence). V was pared by 7 bases and J by 0 bases, with 2 bases between.

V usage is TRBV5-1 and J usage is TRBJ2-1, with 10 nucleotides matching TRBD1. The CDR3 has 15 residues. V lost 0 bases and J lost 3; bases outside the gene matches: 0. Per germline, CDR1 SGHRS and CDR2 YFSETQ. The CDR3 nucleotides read TGCGCCAGCAGCTTGGGGACAGGGGGCTACAATGAGCAGTTCTTC. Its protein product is CASSLGTGGYNEQFF.

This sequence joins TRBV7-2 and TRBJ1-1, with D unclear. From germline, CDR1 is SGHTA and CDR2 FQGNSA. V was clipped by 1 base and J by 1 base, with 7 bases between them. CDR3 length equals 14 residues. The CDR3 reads CASSLGHENTEAFF. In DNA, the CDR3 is TGTGCCAGCAGCTTAGGACATGAGAACACTGAAGCTTTCTTT.

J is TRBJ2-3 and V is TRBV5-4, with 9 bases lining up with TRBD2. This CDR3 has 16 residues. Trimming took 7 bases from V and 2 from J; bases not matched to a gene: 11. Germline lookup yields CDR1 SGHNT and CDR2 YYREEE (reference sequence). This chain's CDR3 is CASRGGTSRNTDTQYF. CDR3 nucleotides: TGTGCCAGCCGGGGTGGGACTAGCCGGAACACAGATACGCAGTATTTT.